Presented here are 10 T cell receptor beta chains from one specimen sequenced in a study of CD8 T cells in ankylosing spondylitis. From the 5' RACE reads, TCRdb called clonotypes with MiXCR, one entry per CDR3 protein. This sample has 250,000 to 350,000 distinct CDR3 sequences, with about 19% found just once. Sequenced sample: blood, either unsorted or a sorted T cell fraction (not recorded which). The source of these receptors is a male donor with ankylosing spondylitis or in good health (not recorded which).

This clonotype was seen a handful of times. The chain uses TRBV12-3 or TRBV12-4 and TRBJ1-2, with 10 positions matching TRBD1. The CDR3 loop spans 13 amino acids. V shed 5 bases and J 7 bases; nucleotides not matched to a gene: 4. The CDR3 DNA sequence: TGTGCCAGCAGTCGGGACAGGGGACGTGGCTACACCTTC. Amino acids: CASSRDRGRGYTF.

This clonotype was seen many times. J is TRBJ2-7 and V is TRBV9; TRBD2 agrees at 7 bases. This CDR3 has 13 residues. The ends lost 0 bases at V and 6 bases at J; junction bases unmatched: 3. Germline-derived CDR1 and CDR2 are SGDLS and YYNGEE. The CDR3 DNA sequence: TGTGCCAGCAGCGTAGGGACGGGAGGCGAGCAGTACGTC. It yields the protein CASSVGTGGEQYV.

The rearrangement links TRBV6-1 to TRBJ2-1, with D perhaps matching TRBD1 (6 bases). The CDR3 has 14 amino acids. The germline CDR1 and CDR2 sequences are MNHNS and SASEGT. V lost 6 bases, J lost 3 bases, and 12 bases lay in between. The CDR3 protein is CASRPTGYYNEQFF. DNA of the CDR3: TGTGCCAGCAGGCCTACAGGGTACTACAATGAGCAGTTCTTC.

This clonotype was detected only a few times. The chain has TRBV10-3 and TRBJ2-2; 10 bases fit TRBD1. The CDR3 loop spans 16 amino acids. Germline V gives CDR1 ENHRY, CDR2 SYGVKD. The ends lost 5 bases at V and 5 bases at J; junction bases unmatched: 8. CDR3 nucleotide sequence: TGTGCCATCAGTCCGACAGGGGGCTTTCAGACCGGGGAGCTGTTTTTT. It is translated as CAISPTGGFQTGELFF.

The gene calls are TRBV6-5 and TRBJ2-1; TRBD2 matches at 7 bases. Per the germline V gene, CDR1 is MNHEY and CDR2 is SVGAGI. J was trimmed by 8 bases and V by 2 bases; bases with no gene match: 0. The CDR3 runs 12 residues. CDR3 nucleotides: TGTGCCAGCAGTTACGCGGGGGATGAGCAGTTCTTC. This codes for CASSYAGDEQFF.

This chain connects TRBV5-1 to TRBJ1-2; tentatively, D is TRBD1 (5 bases). V was trimmed by 5 bases and J by 5 bases, leaving 16 bases between them. The CDR3 contains 14 residues. CDR1 is SGHRS and CDR2 is YFSETQ in the germline V gene. This chain's CDR3 is CASRNDSLRYGYTF. CDR3 in DNA: TGCGCCAGCAGAAATGACAGTCTACGATATGGCTACACCTTC. Full variable domain (rest looked up from reference TRBV5-1 and TRBJ1-2): KAGVTQTPRYLIKTRGQQVTLSCSPISGHRSVSWYQQTPGQGLQFLFEYFSETQRNKGNFPGRFSGRQFSNSRSEMNVSTLELGDSALYLCASRNDSLRYGYTFGSGTRLTVV.

This chain's CDR3 is CASSVGYYEQYV. The CDR3 nucleotides read TGTGCCAGCAGTGTGGGGTACTACGAGCAGTACGTC. V gene TRBV6-1 combines with J gene TRBJ2-7; D is uncertain. V was clipped by 4 bases and J by 3 bases, with 7 bases between them. Germline V lookup: CDR1 MNHNS, CDR2 SASEGT. The CDR3 totals 12 residues.

This clonotype was counted at least ten times. The chain employs TRBV29-1 and TRBJ1-2; D is undetermined. V gave up 4 bases and J gave up 5 bases, with 17 bases separating them. Per germline, CDR1 SQVTM and CDR2 ANQGSEA. CDR3 length: 14 amino acids. The CDR3 nucleotides are TGCAGCGTTGCACCCAAGGTGGGATCTTATGGCTACACCTTC. Residues: CSVAPKVGSYGYTF. The complete variable domain, with remaining parts taken from reference TRBV29-1 and TRBJ1-2, reads SAVISQKPSRDICQRGTSLTIQCQVDSQVTMMFWYRQQPGQSLTLIATANQGSEATYESGFVIDKFPISRPNLTFSTLTVSNMSPEDSSIYLCSVAPKVGSYGYTFGSGTRLTVV.

This clonotype was counted between two and nine times. The gene calls are TRBV6-2 or TRBV6-3 and TRBJ2-3; 8 bases are a match to TRBD2. Germline V gene sequence: CDR1 MNHEY, CDR2 SVGEGT. The CDR3 runs 14 residues. With 2 bases clipped from V and 5 bases from J, the junction kept 3 bases outside the gene matches. The CDR3 region is CASSYQRELDTQYF. CDR3 in DNA: TGTGCCAGCAGTTACCAGCGGGAGTTAGATACGCAGTATTTT.

This clonotype was seen more than once but under ten times. The chain is built from TRBV20-1 and TRBJ1-4, with D perhaps matching TRBD1 (5 bases). Trimming removed 6 bases at V and 0 bases at J, with 8 bases between. The CDR3 is 13 amino acids. From germline, CDR1 is DFQATT and CDR2 SNEGSKA (reference sequence). For the CDR3, the DNA is TGCAGTGCCCCGACAGCAACTAATGAAAAACTGTTTTTT. Translating gives CSAPTATNEKLFF.